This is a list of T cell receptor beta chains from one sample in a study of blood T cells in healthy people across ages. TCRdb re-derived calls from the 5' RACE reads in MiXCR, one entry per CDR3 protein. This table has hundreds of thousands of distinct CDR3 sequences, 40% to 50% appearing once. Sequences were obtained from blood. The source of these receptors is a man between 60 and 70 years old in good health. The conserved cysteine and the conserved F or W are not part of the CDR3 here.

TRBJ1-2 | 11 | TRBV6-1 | ASSETGEVGYT
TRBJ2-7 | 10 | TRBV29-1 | SVRTGAYEQY
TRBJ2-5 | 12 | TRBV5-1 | ASSLETGGETQY
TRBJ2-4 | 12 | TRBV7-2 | ASGESRNTGIQY
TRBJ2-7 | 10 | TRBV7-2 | ASSIDLYEQY
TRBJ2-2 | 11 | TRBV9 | ASSREIGGELF
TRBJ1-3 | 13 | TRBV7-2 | ASSLDSLNGNTIY
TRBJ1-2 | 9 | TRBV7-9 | ASSSLLSGT
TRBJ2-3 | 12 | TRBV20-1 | SAPGGRGRDTQY
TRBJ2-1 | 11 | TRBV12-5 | ASGLMGGNEQF
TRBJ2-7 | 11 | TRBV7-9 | ASSPPTSYEQY
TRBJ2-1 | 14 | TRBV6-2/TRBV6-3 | ASNSPGLGSYNEQF
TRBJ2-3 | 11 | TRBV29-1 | SGTSSPPNTQY
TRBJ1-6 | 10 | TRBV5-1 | ASSLQGPPLH
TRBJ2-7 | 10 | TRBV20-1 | SATLQKYEQY
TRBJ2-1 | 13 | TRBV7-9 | ASSFSGGIYNEQF
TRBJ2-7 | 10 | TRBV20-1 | SARLGLYEQY
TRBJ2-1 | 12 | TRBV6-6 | ATGGYQGNNEQF
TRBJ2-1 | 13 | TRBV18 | ASSPRAGSRNEQF
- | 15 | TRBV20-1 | SAPNPSGGANTKTQY
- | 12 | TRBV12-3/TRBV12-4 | ASSAEGTLYEQY
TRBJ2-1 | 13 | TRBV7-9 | ATSGGGSSYNEQF
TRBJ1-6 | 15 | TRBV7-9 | ASSRGTAGSLNSPLH
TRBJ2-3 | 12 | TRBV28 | ASNGGGLSDTQY
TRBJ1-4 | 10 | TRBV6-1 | ASSSGYEKLF
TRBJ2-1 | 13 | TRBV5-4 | ASSSAGLIDNEQF